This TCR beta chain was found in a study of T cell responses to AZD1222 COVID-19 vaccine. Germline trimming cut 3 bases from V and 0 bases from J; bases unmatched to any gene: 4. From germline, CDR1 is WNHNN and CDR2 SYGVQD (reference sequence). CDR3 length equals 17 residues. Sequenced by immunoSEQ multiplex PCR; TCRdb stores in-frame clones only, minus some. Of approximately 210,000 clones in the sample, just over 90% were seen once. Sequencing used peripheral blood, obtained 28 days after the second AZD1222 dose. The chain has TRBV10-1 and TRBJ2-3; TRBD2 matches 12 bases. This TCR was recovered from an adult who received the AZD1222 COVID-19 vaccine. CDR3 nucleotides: TGCGCCAGCAGTGATGTTGGGACTAGCGGGAGCACAGATACGCAGTATTTT. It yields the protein CASSDVGTSGSTDTQYF.